The source of this T cell receptor beta chain is a study of identical twins. From the 5' RACE reads, TCRdb called clonotypes with MiXCR, one entry per CDR3 protein. Seen here are about 240,000 distinct CDR3 sequences, about 10% observed once, and the top ten hold 8% to 10%. Findings of the study overall: Abundant cord blood beta clonotypes carried fewer insertions; memory repertoires showed none.

A note on this clonotype: The antigen remains unidentified.

Per the germline V gene, CDR1 is DFQATT and CDR2 is SNEGSKA (reference sequence). The ends were cut back, 5 bases at V and 8 bases at J, with 10 bases in the middle. This CDR3 contains 11 residues. This clonotype was obtained from a man aged 50-59 years in good health. Sequences were obtained from memory T cells sorted from blood. The V call is TRBV20-1, the J call TRBJ2-1; the D gene is possibly TRBD2 (6 bases). CDR3 sequence reads: CSAWRGHEQFF. The CDR3 coding sequence is TGCAGTGCTTGGCGGGGCCATGAGCAGTTCTTC.